These 12 T cell receptor beta chains came from one sample sequenced in a study of blood T cell repertoires in COVID-19. The assay was immunoSEQ multiplex PCR, and TCRdb's table has in-frame clones only and misses some. The table lists a few hundred thousand clones, approximately 87% of them singletons, with 6.2% in the top ten. Sequenced sample: peripheral blood. Receptors originate from a man in his 60s with acute or convalescent COVID-19.

The CDR3 coding sequence is TGTGCCAGCAGCCGTAGCGGGGGGGGGAATGAGCAGTTCTTC. As protein: CASSRSGGGNEQFF. The chain carries TRBV7-2 and TRBJ2-1; 11 nucleotides align to TRBD2. V was clipped by 5 bases and J by 7 bases; unmatched bases: 4. CDR1 and CDR2 (germline): SGHTA, FQGNSA. This CDR3 has 14 residues.

The chain joins TRBV4-3 to TRBJ2-7, with 7 positions matching TRBD1. The CDR3 sequence is 13 residues long. The J segment lost 4 bases and the V segment lost 6 bases, leaving 6 bases of the junction unmatched. Germline V gives CDR1 LGHNA, CDR2 YSLEER. Here the CDR3 DNA reads TGCGCCAGCAGTCTCGAACAGGGGTACGAGCAGTACTTC. It is translated as CASSLEQGYEQYF.

The V call is TRBV9, the J call TRBJ1-1, with 10 bases identical to TRBD1. With V trimmed by 0 bases and J by 11 bases, 4 bases remained unmatched. The CDR3 contains 13 residues. The germline V gene encodes CDR1 SGDLS and CDR2 YYNGEE. The CDR3 region is CASSVAGQGTAFF. The CDR3, as DNA: TGTGCCAGCAGCGTAGCGGGACAGGGGACGGCTTTCTTT. Full variable domain (outside the CDR3, taken from reference TRBV9 and TRBJ1-1): DSGVTQTPKHLITATGQRVTLRCSPRSGDLSVYWYQQSLDQGLQFLIQYYNGEERAKGNILERFSAQQFPDLHSELNLSSLELGDSALYFCASSVAGQGTAFFGQGTRLTVV.

This sequence joins TRBV18 and TRBJ1-6, with 7 bases fitting TRBD1. V lost 5 bases, J lost 8 bases, and 9 bases stayed unmatched. This CDR3 is 15 amino acids long. Germline CDR1 KGHSH, CDR2 LQKENI. CDR3 in amino acids: CASSERQGEDSPLHF. CDR3 DNA: TGTGCCAGCTCAGAAAGACAGGGCGAGGATTCACCCCTCCACTTT.

J is TRBJ2-7 and V is TRBV29-1; the match to TRBD2 covers 9 bases. The junction had 3 bases not matched to a gene; V was cut back by 6 bases and J by 3 bases. The CDR3 is 12 amino acids. CDR1 is SQVTM and CDR2 is ANQGSEA in the germline V gene. The DNA of the CDR3 is TGCAGCGTAGAGACTAGCGGCTACGAGCAGTACTTC. This translates into CSVETSGYEQYF.

The J gene is TRBJ1-6, the V gene TRBV30; TRBD1 aligns across 7 bases. Germline-derived CDR1 and CDR2 are GTSNPN and SVGIG (reference sequence). V was pared by 5 bases and J by 5 bases, with 0 bases of the junction left unmatched. The CDR3 has 12 amino acids. CDR3 bases: TGTGCCTGGGGGACAGATAATTCACCCCTCCACTTT. It specifies CAWGTDNSPLHF.

J is TRBJ2-7 and V is TRBV5-1; 9 bases are a match to TRBD2. CDR1 is SGHRS and CDR2 is YFSETQ in the germline V gene. The CDR3 loop spans 15 amino acids. J lost 7 bases, V lost 0 bases, and 8 bases had no gene match. This chain's CDR3 is CASSLAGSGRSEQYF. The CDR3 DNA is TGCGCCAGCAGCTTGGCGGGTAGCGGGAGATCAGAGCAGTACTTC.

J is TRBJ1-2 and V is TRBV5-6, with D possibly matching TRBD1 (6 bases). This CDR3 spans 14 amino acids. Germline-derived CDR1 and CDR2 are SGHDT and YYEEEE. V lost 1 base and J lost 4, with 11 bases in between. The CDR3, as DNA: TGTGCCAGCAGCTTGCAGGGGCGAGGCTATGGCTACACCTTC. This codes for CASSLQGRGYGYTF.

The CDR3 protein is CASSPGGFNEQFF. Written as DNA, the CDR3 is TGTGCCAGCAGCCCTGGCGGTTTCAATGAGCAGTTCTTC. The chain combines TRBV27 with TRBJ2-1, with D unresolved. Germline assignment: CDR1 MNHEY and CDR2 SMNVEV (reference sequence). The V gene lost 6 bases and the J gene lost 6 bases, with 12 bases spanning the gap. The CDR3 runs to 13 residues.

The count of this clone is one. The chain uses TRBV18 and TRBJ2-7; D possibly corresponds to TRBD2 (5 bases). From germline, CDR1 is KGHSH and CDR2 LQKENI. With 5 bases removed from V and 6 bases from J, the gap between germline ends came to 11 bases. The CDR3 spans 12 residues. The CDR3 DNA reads as TGTGCCAGCTCATCGGACTCATCCGAGCAGTACTTC. This sequence encodes CASSSDSSEQYF.

CDR3 coding DNA: TGTGCCATCAGTAGGTCCAAGACAGGGCACGGCGCGGCTTCGTACCAAGAGACCCAGTACTTC. Translation gives CAISRSKTGHGAASYQETQYF. The rearrangement joins TRBV10-3 to TRBJ2-5; TRBD1 matches at 7 bases. J was trimmed by 0 bases and V by 5 bases; bases with no gene match: 24. The CDR3 spans 21 residues. CDR1 and CDR2 from the germline V gene are ENHRY and SYGVKD.

This clone appeared a single time. The gene calls are TRBV28 and TRBJ1-2, with TRBD1 matching over 10 bases. Looked up from germline, CDR1 is MDHEN and CDR2 is SYDVKM. CDR3 size: 15 residues. Unmatched junction bases numbered 9, after V lost 6 bases and J lost 5 bases. The CDR3 reads CASRVGTGATYGYTF. The DNA for the CDR3 is TGTGCCAGCAGGGTAGGGACAGGGGCAACTTATGGCTACACCTTC.